The next 26 T cell receptor beta chains were all read from a single sample in a study of cytomegalovirus exposure and HLA in healthy donors. Repertoires were generated with immunoSEQ multiplex PCR, while TCRdb's copy carries only in-frame clones and drops some. This repertoire shows roughly 120,000 clones, approximately 88% found once; its top ten account for less than 2%. Sequencing input: PBMCs. The receptors originated from a man younger than 30 in good health and CMV-seronegative.

V usage is TRBV5-4 and J usage is TRBJ1-3; maybe TRBD1 (5 bases). Trimming stripped 1 base from V and 4 bases from J, with 12 bases between. In germline, CDR1 is SGHNT, CDR2 YYREEE (reference sequence). The CDR3 has 15 residues. CDR3 amino acids: CASSLSSRQGNTIYF. The CDR3 DNA sequence: TGTGCCAGCAGCTTGTCCTCGAGACAGGGAAACACCATATATTTT. Full variable domain (rest looked up from reference TRBV5-4 and TRBJ1-3): ETGVTQSPTHLIKTRGQQVTLRCSSQSGHNTVSWYQQALGQGPQFIFQYYREEENGRGNFPPRFSGLQFPNYSSELNVNALELDDSALYLCASSLSSRQGNTIYFGEGSWLTVV.

The rearrangement links TRBV19 to TRBJ1-5, with 8 bases matching TRBD1. The CDR3 length is 15 residues. Germline values: CDR1 LNHDA, CDR2 SQIVND (reference sequence). V lost 6 bases, J lost 3 bases, and 7 bases stayed unmatched. CDR3 DNA sequence: TGTGCCAGTAGCCGGGACAGGTGGAACAATCAGCCCCAGCATTTT. Translation: CASSRDRWNNQPQHF.

A word on this clone: The sample carries other DNA sequences with the same CDR3. The CDR3: CASSLGQTYEQYF. The CDR3 DNA is TGTGCCAGCAGTCTCGGACAAACCTACGAGCAGTACTTC. The V and J genes are TRBV27 and TRBJ2-7, with a tentative D call TRBD1 (5 bases). Trimming pared 5 bases from V and 2 bases from J, leaving 10 bases between. The CDR3 length is 13 residues. From germline, CDR1 is MNHEY and CDR2 SMNVEV (reference sequence).

This chain uses TRBV18 with TRBJ1-4, with 7 bases identical to TRBD1. The V segment lost 1 base and the J segment 3 bases; nucleotides outside the gene matches: 2. CDR3 size: 15 residues. The V gene's germline CDR1 is KGHSH and CDR2 LQKENI. The CDR3 nucleotides read TGTGCCAGCTCACCACAGGGGGCTTCTAATGAAAAACTGTTTTTT. It yields the protein CASSPQGASNEKLFF. The complete variable domain, with remaining parts taken from reference TRBV18 and TRBJ1-4, reads NAGVMQNPRHLVRRRGQEARLRCSPMKGHSHVYWYRQLPEEGLKFMVYLQKENIIDESGMPKERFSAEFPKEGPSILRIQQVVRGDSAAYFCASSPQGASNEKLFFGSGTQLSVL.

The chain uses TRBV18 and TRBJ1-4; 9 bases are a match to TRBD1. In germline, CDR1 is KGHSH, CDR2 LQKENI. The CDR3 extends over 17 amino acids. V dropped 5 bases and J dropped 0; count of bases not matched to a gene: 7. CDR3 protein: CASSGRDRDSTNEKLFF. The DNA for the CDR3 is TGTGCCAGCTCAGGCCGGGACAGGGACTCAACTAATGAAAAACTGTTTTTT.

This chain uses TRBV7-9 with TRBJ1-2; D possibly corresponds to TRBD1 (6 bases). CDR3 length equals 15 residues. V shed 5 bases and J shed 4 bases, with 17 bases lying between them. The V gene's germline CDR1 is SEHNR and CDR2 FQNEAQ (reference sequence). The CDR3 reads CASSPRTDLTYGYTF. CDR3 nucleotides: TGTGCCAGCAGCCCACGGACAGATCTGACCTATGGCTACACCTTC.

This chain links TRBV7-2 with TRBJ1-1; 7 bases map to TRBD1. Germline CDR1 reads SGHTA; CDR2 reads FQGNSA. Trimming removed 1 base from V and 4 bases from J; junction bases left unmatched: 6. There are 15 residues in the CDR3. The chain's CDR3 is CASSLEQGKGTEAFF. The CDR3 DNA follows: TGTGCCAGCAGCTTAGAACAGGGGAAAGGCACTGAAGCTTTCTTT.

The V gene is TRBV28, the J gene TRBJ2-5; 15 bases agree with TRBD2. The length of the CDR3 is 16 residues. Germline V gives CDR1 MDHEN, CDR2 SYDVKM. The trim removed 8 bases at V and 2 bases at J, leaving 6 bases unmatched. DNA for the CDR3: TGTGCCAGCGGACTAGCGGGGGGGAGAGTTCAAGAGACCCAGTACTTC. Translation gives CASGLAGGRVQETQYF.

The chain links TRBV5-1 to TRBJ1-1; a weak D match, TRBD1 (5 bases). In germline, CDR1 is SGHRS, CDR2 YFSETQ. V was pared by 3 bases and J by 3 bases, with 12 bases between. The CDR3 totals 14 residues. The CDR3 nucleotides read TGCGCCAGCAGCTCCGGGGGGGTAGACACTGAAGCTTTCTTT. It encodes CASSSGGVDTEAFF. The variable domain in full, with the rest retrieved from reference TRBV5-1 and TRBJ1-1, is KAGVTQTPRYLIKTRGQQVTLSCSPISGHRSVSWYQQTPGQGLQFLFEYFSETQRNKGNFPGRFSGRQFSNSRSEMNVSTLELGDSALYLCASSSGGVDTEAFFGQGTRLTVV.

This clone was observed once. The rearrangement joins TRBV28 to TRBJ1-1; 7 bases are a match to TRBD1. The length of the CDR3 is 12 residues. The germline CDR1 and CDR2 sequences are MDHEN and SYDVKM. V trimming: 3 bases; J trimming: 7 bases; junction bases outside the gene matches: 2. The DNA for the CDR3 is TGTGCCAGCAGTTTGGGACAGTATGAAGCTTTCTTT. As protein: CASSLGQYEAFF.

This clone was picked up a small number of times. The chain carries TRBV4-1 and TRBJ1-5; 7 nucleotides match TRBD1. CDR1 and CDR2 from the germline V gene are MGHRA and YSYEKL. This CDR3 has 13 amino acids. The junction had 2 bases not matched to a gene; V was cut back by 4 bases and J by 5 bases. CDR3 region: CASSRTGDQPQHF. As DNA, the CDR3 is TGCGCCAGCAGCCGAACAGGGGATCAGCCCCAGCATTTT.

A few counts support this clone. In DNA form, the CDR3 reads TGTGCCAGCTCTGGAAACAGGGAGAACACTGAAGCTTTCTTT. It yields the protein CASSGNRENTEAFF. The rearrangement uses TRBV18 and TRBJ1-1; TRBD1 might be the D (6 bases). The CDR3 consists of 14 residues. The germline gives CDR1 KGHSH, CDR2 LQKENI. Trimming stripped 6 bases from V and 1 base from J, with 12 bases between.

This sequence joins TRBV27 and TRBJ1-4; perhaps TRBD1 as D (6 bases). This CDR3 is built from 15 residues. Germline CDR1 MNHEY, CDR2 SMNVEV (reference sequence). Trimming removed 2 bases from V and 3 bases from J, with 10 bases in between. The CDR3 spells CASSLGQRSNEKLFF. The CDR3 nucleotides read TGTGCCAGCAGTTTAGGACAGAGATCTAATGAAAAACTGTTTTTT.

CDR3: CASRGGRGSASNYEQYF. The CDR3 DNA sequence: TGTGCCAGCAGGGGAGGACGTGGGAGCGCCAGCAACTACGAGCAGTACTTC. The rearrangement joins TRBV11-2 to TRBJ2-7; TRBD2 is a possible D gene (6 bases). Germline CDR1 and CDR2: SGHAT and FQNNGV. The CDR3 extends over 17 amino acids. The V and J ends lost 6 bases and 3 bases respectively, with 24 bases between them. Combining the CDR3 with reference TRBV11-2 and TRBJ2-7 gives the whole variable domain EAGVAQSPRYKIIEKRQSVAFWCNPISGHATLYWYQQILGQGPKLLIQFQNNGVVDDSQLPKDRFSAERLKGVDSTLKIQPAKLEDSAVYLCASRGGRGSASNYEQYFGPGTRLTVT.

The chain combines TRBV29-1 with TRBJ1-2, with 7 bases identical to TRBD1. V shed 2 bases, J shed 5 bases, and the junction held 5 bases outside the gene matches. CDR1 is SQVTM and CDR2 is ANQGSEA in the germline V gene. The CDR3 is 13 residues long. The CDR3 here is CSVERDRAYGYTF. CDR3 coding DNA: TGCAGCGTTGAACGGGACAGAGCTTATGGCTACACCTTC.

The chain uses TRBV6-6 and TRBJ2-7; TRBD2 aligns across 7 bases. CDR3 length equals 14 residues. V was pared by 4 bases and J by 4 bases, with 7 bases of the junction left unmatched. Germline V gives CDR1 MNHNY, CDR2 SVGAGI (reference sequence). This CDR3 reads CASSLTSDVYEQYF. The CDR3, as DNA: TGTGCCAGCAGTTTAACTAGCGACGTTTACGAGCAGTACTTC.

The chain combines TRBV30 with TRBJ1-2; perhaps TRBD1 as D (5 bases). The CDR3 sequence is 14 residues long. The V and J ends lost 8 bases and 6 bases respectively, with 22 bases between them. Germline CDR1 reads GTSNPN; CDR2 reads SVGIG (reference sequence). The CDR3 protein is CATNLRGRIDGYTF. CDR3 sequence (DNA): TGTGCCACAAACCTGCGGGGGAGAATCGATGGCTACACCTTC.

This clone was counted between two and nine times. The V gene is TRBV5-1, the J gene TRBJ2-7, with D uncertain. The V end lost 4 bases, the J end lost 2 bases, and 7 bases lay between the germline ends. The CDR3 covers 12 residues. The germline V gene encodes CDR1 SGHRS and CDR2 YFSETQ. This CDR3 is CASSPRPYEQYF. In DNA form, the CDR3 reads TGCGCCAGCAGCCCTAGACCCTACGAGCAGTACTTC. Full variable domain (remainder filled in from reference TRBV5-1 and TRBJ2-7): KAGVTQTPRYLIKTRGQQVTLSCSPISGHRSVSWYQQTPGQGLQFLFEYFSETQRNKGNFPGRFSGRQFSNSRSEMNVSTLELGDSALYLCASSPRPYEQYFGPGTRLTVT.

This clone was seen more than once but under ten times. This chain connects TRBV28 to TRBJ1-1, with 8 bases identical to TRBD1. In germline, CDR1 is MDHEN, CDR2 SYDVKM. There are 14 residues in the CDR3. With 5 bases clipped from V and 3 bases from J, the junction kept 5 bases outside the gene matches. The CDR3 is CASSLRGHHTEAFF. The CDR3 DNA reads as TGTGCCAGCAGTCTCAGGGGGCATCACACTGAAGCTTTCTTT.

The table lists this clone with a few counts. For the CDR3, the DNA is TGTGCCAGCAGCTTGCGACAGTCTCGGGTCCACTTT. Amino acid sequence: CASSLRQSRVHF. J is TRBJ1-6 and V is TRBV5-8; D may be TRBD1 (5 bases). The CDR3 sequence is 12 residues long. Trimming took off 1 base at V and 17 bases at J, with 13 bases between the two ends. The germline V gene encodes CDR1 SGHTS and CDR2 YDEGEE.

The rearrangement uses TRBV5-4 and TRBJ1-6, with D possibly being TRBD1 (5 bases). The CDR3 totals 15 residues. With 3 bases removed from V and 14 bases from J, the gap between germline ends came to 21 bases. Per the germline V gene, CDR1 is SGHNT and CDR2 is YYREEE (reference sequence). CDR3 sequence (DNA): TGTGCCAGCAGCTCTGCGGAGCCAGGGAATCGGTCCCTCCACTTT. Translating gives CASSSAEPGNRSLHF.

The chain recombines TRBV2 with TRBJ2-2; 7 bases are shared with TRBD2. The CDR3 sequence is 15 residues long. From germline, CDR1 is SNHLY and CDR2 FYNNEI. V dropped 6 bases and J dropped 4; count of bases not matched to a gene: 8. CDR3 amino acids: CASRIPGGSTGELFF. DNA for the CDR3: TGTGCCAGCAGGATCCCCGGGGGGAGCACCGGGGAGCTGTTTTTT.

This clone was seen a single time. The chain is built from TRBV6-5 and TRBJ2-1, with D possibly matching TRBD1 (5 bases). Trimming shortened V by 7 bases and J by 4 bases, and 11 bases separated the two germline ends. The germline gives CDR1 MNHEY, CDR2 SVGAGI. The CDR3 consists of 13 residues. CDR3 DNA sequence: TGTGCCAGCACCAAGGGGCGTTACAATGAGCAGTTCTTC. Translation: CASTKGRYNEQFF.

This chain connects TRBV28 to TRBJ2-7, with D tentatively TRBD1 (6 bases). The CDR3 sequence is 17 residues long. V gave up 3 bases and J gave up 5 bases, with 23 bases separating them. Germline assignment: CDR1 MDHEN and CDR2 SYDVKM. CDR3 loop: CASSLYEDSPLEDEQYF. The CDR3 DNA follows: TGTGCCAGCAGTTTGTATGAGGACAGTCCTTTGGAGGACGAGCAGTACTTC.

In its sample, this clone was seen once. The chain couples TRBV2 to TRBJ2-2, with D hard to call. Trimming left V 2 bases short and J 5 bases short, with 12 bases between. The germline V gene has CDR1 SNHLY and CDR2 FYNNEI. This CDR3 contains 15 residues. CDR3: CASSEFVFRTGELFF. The CDR3 DNA is TGTGCCAGCAGTGAATTTGTCTTTCGGACCGGGGAGCTGTTTTTT.

The rearrangement joins TRBV6-1 to TRBJ2-1; weak D call: TRBD1 (7 bases). Germline values: CDR1 MNHNS, CDR2 SASEGT. V dropped 3 bases and J dropped 6 bases, with 18 bases sitting between them. The CDR3 is made up of 16 amino acids. The CDR3 sequence: CASSDPPRGDFNEQFF. In DNA form, the CDR3 reads TGTGCCAGCAGTGATCCCCCCAGGGGGGACTTCAATGAGCAGTTCTTC.